This TCR beta chain emerged from a study of CD8 T cells in Susac syndrome. The CDR3 sequence is 16 residues long. CDR1 and CDR2 from the germline V gene are SGHAT and FQDESV (reference sequence). Trimming cost V 5 bases and J 0 bases; bases outside gene matches: 6. Reverse transcription used about 0.45 to 1 ug RNA and random hexamers. A multiplex approach, immunoSEQ multiplex PCR, amplified TCR beta CDR3 across 54 Vbeta and 13 Jbeta. TCRdb ran MiXCR on the immunoSEQ multiplex PCR reads and lists one entry per CDR3 protein. The table has some 180,000 distinct CDR3 sequences, 85% to 95% seen once. Diagnostic criteria defined recently for definite or probable disease were met by the Susac syndrome patients.

Sequences were obtained from CD4+ T cells from PBMCs. The chain links TRBV11-1 to TRBJ2-4; 8 bases line up with TRBD2. This TCR derives from a human donor with Susac syndrome. The CDR3 coding sequence is TGTGCCAGCAGCCATAGACTAGCGATAGCCAAAAACATTCAGTACTTC. This gives the protein CASSHRLAIAKNIQYF.